This TCR beta chain was profiled in a study of shared clonotypes between healthy human individuals. Here immunoSEQ multiplex PCR was the method, and the copy in TCRdb shows in-frame clones only, minus some. The sample lists about a million clones; roughly 75% were seen once. This CDR3 contains 15 residues. J lost 2 bases, V lost 5 bases, and 4 bases had no gene match. The germline CDR1 and CDR2 sequences are MNHEY and SMNVEV (reference sequence). This receptor was identified in a man aged 18 to 30 in good health. Material: memory CD4+ T cells sorted from blood. Subset reported: CD45RA-negative fraction. The chain employs TRBV27 and TRBJ1-5, with 9 nucleotides matching TRBD1. The CDR3 is CASSPRTGGNQPQHF. The CDR3 bases are TGTGCCAGCAGTCCACGGACAGGGGGCAATCAGCCCCAGCATTTT.